Listed below are T cell receptor beta chains from one sample, sequenced in a study of shared clonotypes between healthy human individuals. This table comes from immunoSEQ multiplex PCR, and its TCRdb copy is limited to in-frame clones, with some not included. Of about 2,100,000 clones in the sample, under 95% were seen once. The sample consisted of naive CD8+ T cells from PBMCs. The receptors were sampled from a man aged 18 to 29 in good health. Some clones in this sample may be carry-over from other donors' samples. The CDR3 runs from the conserved cysteine through the conserved F or W. A D gene is named only where the DNA matches it firmly. Some rows mark clone size as missing; the rest say once, few, many or name a class of expanded clone.

D gene	J gene	V gene	clone size	CDR3 DNA	CDR3 protein
NA	TRBJ2-3	TRBV11-2	NA	TGTGCCAGCAGCCAAGGTGGGGGGCGCACAGATACGCAGTATTTT	CASSQGGGRTDTQYF
NA	TRBJ2-7	TRBV14	once	TGTGCCAGCAGGGGGCAGGGAAGCCTTCGGGAGCAGTACTTC	CASRGQGSLREQYF
NA	TRBJ2-1	TRBV9	NA	TGTGCCAGCAGCGTAGGTCAGCGTGGGAATGAGCAGTTCTTC	CASSVGQRGNEQFF
NA	TRBJ1-1	TRBV7-6	NA	TGTGCCAGCGCCGGGCAACGAAACACTGAAGCTTTCTTT	CASAGQRNTEAFF
NA	TRBJ2-7	TRBV4-2	NA	TGTGCCAGCAGCCAAGGGTCATCGATCTACGAGCAGTACTTC	CASSQGSSIYEQYF
TRBD2	TRBJ2-7	TRBV7-9	NA	TGTGCCAGCAGCCTTAGCGGGAGAAGTTCCTACGAGCAGTACTTC	CASSLSGRSSYEQYF
TRBD1	TRBJ2-2	TRBV27	NA	TGTGCCAGCAGCAACAGGGGCACCGGGGAGCTGTTTTTT	CASSNRGTGELFF
TRBD1	TRBJ1-2	TRBV9	NA	TGTGCCAGCAGCACTACAGGGGCCGCAGGGACCTTC	CASSTTGAAGTF
TRBD2	TRBJ2-7	TRBV30	NA	TGTGCCTGGAACCCTCGGGGGGGAGGTTACGAGCAGTACTTC	CAWNPRGGGYEQYF
TRBD2	TRBJ2-1	TRBV4-1	NA	TGCGCCAGCAGCCTCAATAGCGGGAGGGACAATGAGCAGTTCTTC	CASSLNSGRDNEQFF